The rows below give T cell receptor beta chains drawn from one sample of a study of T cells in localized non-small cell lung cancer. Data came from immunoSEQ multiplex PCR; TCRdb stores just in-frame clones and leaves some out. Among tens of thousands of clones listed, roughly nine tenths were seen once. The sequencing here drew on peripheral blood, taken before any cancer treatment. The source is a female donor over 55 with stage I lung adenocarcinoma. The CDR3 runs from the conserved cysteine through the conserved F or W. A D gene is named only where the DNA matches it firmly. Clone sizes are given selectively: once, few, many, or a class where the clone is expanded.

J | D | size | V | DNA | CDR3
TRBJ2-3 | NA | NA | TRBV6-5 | TGTGCCAGCACCCGAAGGGGAATTATCGATACGCAGTATTTT | CASTRRGIIDTQYF
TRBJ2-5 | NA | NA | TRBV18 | TGTGCCAGCTCACGCAGGGAAGAGACCCAGTACTTC | CASSRREETQYF
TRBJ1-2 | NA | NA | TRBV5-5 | TGTGCCAGCAGCCTCGTCTACTATGGCTACACCTTC | CASSLVYYGYTF
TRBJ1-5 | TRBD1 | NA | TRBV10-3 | TGTGCCATCAGTGACCCCACAGGGGGCAGGGGGACCCAGCATTTT | CAISDPTGGRGTQHF
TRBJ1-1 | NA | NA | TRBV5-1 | TGCGCCAGCAGCTTGGACATCGGACAGAATGAAGCTTTCTTT | CASSLDIGQNEAFF
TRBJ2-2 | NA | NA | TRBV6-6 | TGTGCCAGCGTGCGAGAGGGCCGGGGGACCGGGGAGCTGTTTTTT | CASVREGRGTGELFF
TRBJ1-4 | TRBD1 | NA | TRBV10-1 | TGCGCCAACCCGGACAGGGGGTTCAGGGTGGAGAATGAAAAACTGTTTTTT | CANPDRGFRVENEKLFF
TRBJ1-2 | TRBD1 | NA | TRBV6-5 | TGTGCCAGCAGTTACTCGGCGGACAGGGGAAAGGGCTACACCTTC | CASSYSADRGKGYTF
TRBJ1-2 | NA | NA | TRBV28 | TGTGCCAGCAGTTTGGAAGGGCTCTACATGGGTGGCTACACCTTC | CASSLEGLYMGGYTF
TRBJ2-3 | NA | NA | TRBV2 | TGTGCCACCCAACAGGGGACTAGCACAGATACGCAGTATTTT | CATQQGTSTDTQYF
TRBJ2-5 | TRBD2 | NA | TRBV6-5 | TGTGCCAGCAGTCCCCCGGGGGGGGCACGGGAGCAGTACTTC | CASSPPGGAREQYF
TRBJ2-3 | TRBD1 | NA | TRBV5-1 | TGCGCCAGCAGCCAATCGGACAGGGACTGGTATTTT | CASSQSDRDWYF
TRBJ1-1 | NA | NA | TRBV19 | TGTGCCAGTAGTGCCGCCGGACAGCCGAACACTGAAGCTTTCTTT | CASSAAGQPNTEAFF
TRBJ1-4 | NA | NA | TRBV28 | TGTGCCAGCAGCCCGGTCACGAATGAAAAACTGTTTTTT | CASSPVTNEKLFF
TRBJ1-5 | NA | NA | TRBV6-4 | TGTGCCAGCAGCCCGGAGAAATTGAATCAGCCCCAGCATTTT | CASSPEKLNQPQHF
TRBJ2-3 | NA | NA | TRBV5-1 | TGCGCCAGCAGTCTCCAGGACACAGATACGCAGTATTTT | CASSLQDTDTQYF
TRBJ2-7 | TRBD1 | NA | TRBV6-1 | TGTGCCAGCAGTGAAAGGGGCGAGGACAGGGGCTACGAGCAGTACTTC | CASSERGEDRGYEQYF
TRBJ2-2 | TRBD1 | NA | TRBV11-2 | TGTGCCAGCAGCTTAGTTCTCCAGGGACAGGGTGTGGGGGAGCTGTTTTTT | CASSLVLQGQGVGELFF
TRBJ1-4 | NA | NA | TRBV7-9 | TGTGCCAGCAGCTTAGGCGGGAACAATGAAAAACTGTTTTTT | CASSLGGNNEKLFF
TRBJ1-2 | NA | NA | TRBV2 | TGTGCCAGCAGAGACCCGACAAGGCAGTACTATGGCTACACCTTC | CASRDPTRQYYGYTF
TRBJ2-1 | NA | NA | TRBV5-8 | TGTGCCAGCAGCCCAACCCCCAATCGGATCGGGCAGTTCTTC | CASSPTPNRIGQFF
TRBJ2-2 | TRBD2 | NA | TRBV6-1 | TGTGCCGGACTTGAGGGAGGGCGGTTCACCGGGGAGCTGTTTTTT | CAGLEGGRFTGELFF
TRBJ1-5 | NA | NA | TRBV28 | TGTGCCAGCAGCATCGAAGGGTACGATCAGCCCCAGCATTTT | CASSIEGYDQPQHF
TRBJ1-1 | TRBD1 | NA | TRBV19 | TGTGCCAGTAGGAAGGACAGGGTGAACACTGAAGCTTTCTTT | CASRKDRVNTEAFF
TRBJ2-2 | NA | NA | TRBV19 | TGTGCCAGTAGTGAGTTCGGCAGGGGAACCGGGGAGCTGTTTTTT | CASSEFGRGTGELFF
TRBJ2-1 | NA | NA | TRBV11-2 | TGTGCCAGCAGCTTAGTCCCCAGAGACAATGAGCAGTTCTTC | CASSLVPRDNEQFF
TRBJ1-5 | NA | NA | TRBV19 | TGTGCCAGTAGGTCGGGGCAGATCAATCAGCCCCAGCATTTT | CASRSGQINQPQHF
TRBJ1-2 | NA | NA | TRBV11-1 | TGTGCCAGCAGCCGGGACTATGGTACCATCTATGGCTACACCTTC | CASSRDYGTIYGYTF
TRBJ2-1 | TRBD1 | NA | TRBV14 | TGTGCCAGCAGCCAGTGGACAGGGAGCTCCTACAATGAGCAGTTCTTC | CASSQWTGSSYNEQFF
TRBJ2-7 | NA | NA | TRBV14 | TGTGCCAGCAGCCAGAAGCTTGGACAGACTTACGAGCAGTACTTC | CASSQKLGQTYEQYF
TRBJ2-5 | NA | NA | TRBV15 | TGTGCCACCAGCAGAGATTTGTCGCGCGAGCAAGAGACCCAGTACTTC | CATSRDLSREQETQYF
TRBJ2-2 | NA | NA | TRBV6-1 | TGTGCCAGCAGTGAATTTAGTGTGACTAACACCGGGGAGCTGTTTTTT | CASSEFSVTNTGELFF
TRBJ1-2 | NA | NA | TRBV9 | TGTGCCAGCAGCGACTACCTAGGGAGGTTCTATGGCTACACCTTC | CASSDYLGRFYGYTF
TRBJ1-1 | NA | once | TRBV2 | TGTGCCAGCAGCGGGGACCTTAGGCTATATGCTTTCTTT | CASSGDLRLYAFF
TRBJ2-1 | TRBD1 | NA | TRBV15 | TGTGCCACCAGCCCCCGGGACAGGGGAAACAATGAGCAGTTCTTC | CATSPRDRGNNEQFF
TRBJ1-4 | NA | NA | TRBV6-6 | TGTGCCAGCAGTTCTAGTAGTAGGGCTAATGAAAAACTGTTTTTT | CASSSSSRANEKLFF
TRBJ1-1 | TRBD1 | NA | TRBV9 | TGTGCCAGCAGCACCCGAGACAGGGGACTGAACACTGAAGCTTTCTTT | CASSTRDRGLNTEAFF
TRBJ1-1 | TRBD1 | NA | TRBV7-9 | TGTGCCAAATCGACAGGGGGGGGCACTGAAGCTTTCTTT | CAKSTGGGTEAFF
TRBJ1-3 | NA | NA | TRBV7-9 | TGTGCCAGCAGCTTGCTCAGGGGAACTGGAAACACCATATATTTT | CASSLLRGTGNTIYF
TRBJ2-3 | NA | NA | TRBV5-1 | TGCGCCAGCAGCGATCGCCGGCAGGGTACAGATACGCAGTATTTT | CASSDRRQGTDTQYF
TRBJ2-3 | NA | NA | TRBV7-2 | TGTGCCAGCAGCCCCACCCTTGTAGGGGCCACAGATACGCAGTATTTT | CASSPTLVGATDTQYF
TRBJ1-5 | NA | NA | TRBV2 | TGTGCCAGCAGTGGATCCGGCAATCAGCCCCAGCATTTT | CASSGSGNQPQHF
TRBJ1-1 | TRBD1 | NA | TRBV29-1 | TGCAGCATTCATAGGACAGGGGCGAACACTGAAGCTTTCTTT | CSIHRTGANTEAFF
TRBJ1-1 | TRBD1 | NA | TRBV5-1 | TGCGCCAGCAGACCGGGACAGGGGAGGTCGAACACTGAAGCTTTCTTT | CASRPGQGRSNTEAFF
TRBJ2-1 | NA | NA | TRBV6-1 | TGTGCCAGCGGATCGAGCTCCTACAATGAGCAGTTCTTC | CASGSSSYNEQFF
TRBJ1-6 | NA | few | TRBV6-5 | TGTGCCAGCAGTTACTACGGTGGGAATTCACCCCTCCACTTT | CASSYYGGNSPLHF
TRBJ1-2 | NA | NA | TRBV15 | TGTGCCACCACCCAGGGGCGGGGAAAGTGGTATGGCTACACCTTC | CATTQGRGKWYGYTF
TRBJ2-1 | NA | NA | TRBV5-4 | TGTGCCAGCAGCTTGATGACTGCCGGAGGGGAGGTTGAGCAGTTCTTC | CASSLMTAGGEVEQFF
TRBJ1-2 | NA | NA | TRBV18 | TGTGCCAGCTCACCACCCCCGGGGGGGGCATCGCATGGCTACACCTTC | CASSPPPGGASHGYTF
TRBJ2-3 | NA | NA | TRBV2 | TGTGCCAGGGCCAACCAAGAGGAGACTAGCACAGATACGCAGTATTTT | CARANQEETSTDTQYF
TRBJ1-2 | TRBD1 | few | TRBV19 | TGTGCCAGTAGCCTCCGGGACAGGGGGGCCTACACCTTC | CASSLRDRGAYTF
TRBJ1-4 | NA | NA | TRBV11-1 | TGTGCCAGCAGCCGTCGGGGTGATAATGAAAAACTGTTTTTT | CASSRRGDNEKLFF
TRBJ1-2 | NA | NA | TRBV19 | TGTGCCAGTAGTATCCCGTTAGCTAACTATGGCTACACCTTC | CASSIPLANYGYTF
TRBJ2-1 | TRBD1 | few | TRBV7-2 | TGTGCCAGCAGCCCAGGGACAGGGGGGTACAATGAGCAGTTCTTC | CASSPGTGGYNEQFF
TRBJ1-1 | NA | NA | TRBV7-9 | TGTGCCAGCAGCCTTGCTTTGTTCACTGAAGCTTTCTTT | CASSLALFTEAFF
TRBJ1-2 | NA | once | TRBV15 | TGTGCCACCAGCGCCCATGGACAGTCCGCCGGTGGCTACACCTTC | CATSAHGQSAGGYTF
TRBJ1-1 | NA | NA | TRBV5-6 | TGTGCCAGCAGCTTGGTTGGCAGGGGAGCTTTCTTT | CASSLVGRGAFF
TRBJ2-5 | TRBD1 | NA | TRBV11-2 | TGTGCCAGCAGCTCAATCTGGACAGGACAAGAGACCCAGTACTTC | CASSSIWTGQETQYF
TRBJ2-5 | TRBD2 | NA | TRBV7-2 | TGTGCCAGCAGCTTAACACTAGCGGGGGTGGAGACCCAGTACTTC | CASSLTLAGVETQYF
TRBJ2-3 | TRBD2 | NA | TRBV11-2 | TGTGCCAGCAGGCGAGGAGCGGGGGGGCCCCCAAGCACAGATACGCAGTATTTT | CASRRGAGGPPSTDTQYF